Following are 27 T cell receptor beta chains from one sample sequenced in a study of vaccination effects on CD4 cells after COVID-19. Which antigens these TCRs recognize remains unknown. Assay used: immunoSEQ multiplex PCR; TCRdb lists only in-frame clones, some missing. Of tens of thousands of clones listed, roughly two thirds are singletons. A roughly 10-day culture period preceded the isolation of CD4+ T cells. The sample here was CD4+ T cells from PBMCs cultured without peptide, taken before COVID-19 vaccination. Receptors were obtained from a human donor who received a COVID-19 vaccine.

The rearrangement uses TRBV10-1 and TRBJ2-5, with 11 bases lining up with TRBD1. V dropped 2 bases and J dropped 3; count of bases not matched to a gene: 2. Germline V lookup: CDR1 WNHNN, CDR2 SYGVQD (reference sequence). The CDR3 covers 15 residues. For the CDR3, the DNA is TGCGCCAGCAGTGAGGGGACAGGGGGGAAAGAGACCCAGTACTTC. Protein: CASSEGTGGKETQYF.

The J gene is TRBJ1-2, the V gene TRBV29-1; 10 bases are shared with TRBD1. There are 13 residues in the CDR3. V was pared by 3 bases and J by 8 bases, with 6 bases of the junction left unmatched. CDR1 is SQVTM and CDR2 is ANQGSEA in the germline V gene. The CDR3 bases are TGCAGCGTTGAGAGACAGGGGGCGCCCGGCTACACCTTC. Protein sequence: CSVERQGAPGYTF.

The chain employs TRBV7-9 and TRBJ1-4; D remains ambiguous. The germline V gene encodes CDR1 SEHNR and CDR2 FQNEAQ (reference sequence). The CDR3 runs 14 residues. The V gene lost 5 bases and the J gene lost 4 bases, with 11 bases spanning the gap. CDR3 nucleotides: TGTGCCAGCAGCCTACCGGGCCTTAATGAAAAACTGTTTTTT. Translating gives CASSLPGLNEKLFF.

The genes are TRBV5-1 and TRBJ2-5; TRBD2 aligns across 7 bases. J was trimmed by 2 bases and V by 5 bases; bases with no gene match: 3. There are 13 residues in the CDR3. Germline V lookup: CDR1 SGHRS, CDR2 YFSETQ. The CDR3 DNA follows: TGCGCCAGCAGTCTTAGCGGGCAAGAGACCCAGTACTTC. This translates into CASSLSGQETQYF.

This clone was detected only a few times. The gene calls are TRBV29-1 and TRBJ2-2, with a tentative D call TRBD2 (6 bases). From germline, CDR1 is SQVTM and CDR2 ANQGSEA. CDR3 length equals 14 residues. V was clipped by 3 bases and J by 5 bases, with 13 bases between them. The CDR3 here is CSVENLARTGELFF. The CDR3, as DNA: TGCAGCGTTGAGAATCTAGCGAGAACCGGGGAGCTGTTTTTT.

The chain employs TRBV3-1 (or the pseudogene TRBV3-2) and TRBJ2-3; perhaps D is TRBD1 or TRBD2 (6 bases each). The CDR3 has 16 amino acids. V lost 0 bases to trimming and J lost 1 base, with 11 bases between them. Per the germline V gene, CDR1 is LGHDT and CDR2 is YNNKEL (reference sequence). Here the CDR3 DNA reads TGTGCCAGCAGCCAAGAGGGGGGCTTGCGCACAGATACGCAGTATTTT. This sequence encodes CASSQEGGLRTDTQYF.

This chain joins TRBV20-1 and TRBJ2-7; D ambiguous. V lost 4 bases, J lost 6 bases, and 10 bases lay in between. The CDR3 contains 11 residues. From germline, CDR1 is DFQATT and CDR2 SNEGSKA (reference sequence). CDR3 nucleotide sequence: TGCAGTGCTAAAGATGTAGCCGAGCAGTACTTC. Translated, it gives CSAKDVAEQYF.

In its sample, this clone was seen once. The V call is TRBV5-1, the J call TRBJ1-2; D is unclear. The V and J ends lost 0 bases and 5 bases respectively, with 11 bases between them. The germline V gene encodes CDR1 SGHRS and CDR2 YFSETQ. This CDR3 has 14 residues. This chain's CDR3 is CASSLAGDYYGYTF. The DNA for the CDR3 is TGCGCCAGCAGCTTGGCAGGCGACTATTATGGCTACACCTTC.

The CDR3 nucleotides read TGTGCCAGCAGCTTAGGTACAGGGGCCTACGAGCAGTACTTC. It is translated as CASSLGTGAYEQYF. The J gene is TRBJ2-7, the V gene TRBV7-9; the match to TRBD1 covers 7 bases. The CDR3 length is 14 residues. The ends lost 1 base at V and 2 bases at J; junction bases unmatched: 2. Germline CDR1 reads SEHNR; CDR2 reads FQNEAQ (reference sequence).

In this sample, this clone turned up once. The J gene is TRBJ1-2, the V gene TRBV6-1; D gene unclear. Trimming cost V 4 bases and J 0 bases, with 18 bases left between them. Germline V gives CDR1 MNHNS, CDR2 SASEGT. The CDR3 loop spans 17 amino acids. The CDR3 DNA sequence: TGTGCCAGCAGTGGCCCGGGATCTGGGAAAGCTAACTATGGCTACACCTTC. Its protein product is CASSGPGSGKANYGYTF.

This clone was observed a single time. The J gene is TRBJ1-1, the V gene TRBV11-2, with 10 bases lining up with TRBD1. The junction had 13 bases not matched to a gene; V was cut back by 3 bases and J by 6 bases. This CDR3 is 17 amino acids long. Germline CDR1 SGHAT, CDR2 FQNNGV. CDR3 nucleotides: TGTGCCAGCAGCTTCCAGCTACCGGGACAGGGGATCGCTGAAGCTTTCTTT. This encodes CASSFQLPGQGIAEAFF.

The chain is built from TRBV12-3 or TRBV12-4 and TRBJ2-1; the D is unclear. This CDR3 spans 10 amino acids. Trimming removed 6 bases from V and 10 bases from J, with 7 bases in between. The CDR3 DNA follows: TGTGCCAGCAGCCGCCGGGAGCAGTTCTTC. This translates into CASSRREQFF.

This clone qualifies as medium-sized (0.01 to 0.1%). The chain is built from TRBV7-9 and TRBJ2-5; unclear D gene. CDR3 size: 12 residues. Trimming took 1 base from V and 6 from J, leaving 6 bases between them. Germline lookup yields CDR1 SEHNR and CDR2 FQNEAQ (reference sequence). CDR3 in DNA: TGTGCCAGCAGCTTAGATGAGCAGACCCAGTACTTC. Protein: CASSLDEQTQYF.

This rearrangement joins TRBV11-3 to TRBJ2-7; TRBD2 matches at 14 bases. The V gene's germline CDR1 is SGHNT and CDR2 YENEEA. J gave up 4 bases and V 6 bases, and 14 bases lay outside the gene matches. CDR3 length equals 18 residues. CDR3 protein: CASRRPGLAGVSSYEQYF. DNA for the CDR3: TGTGCCAGCAGGAGACCGGGACTAGCGGGAGTATCGTCATACGAGCAGTACTTC.

V gene TRBV5-1 combines with J gene TRBJ1-2; the D gene is possibly TRBD1 (6 bases). This CDR3 has 17 amino acids. CDR1 is SGHRS and CDR2 is YFSETQ in the germline V gene. Between the trimmed V and J ends, which lost 2 bases and 3 bases, there was a span of 20 bases. As DNA, the CDR3 is TGCGCCAGCAGCTTTTCTACAGGGATGGTTTGGGACTATGGCTACACCTTC. This gives the protein CASSFSTGMVWDYGYTF.

The chain combines TRBV15 with TRBJ2-5; 8 bases agree with TRBD1. The CDR3 runs to 17 residues. The V gene's germline CDR1 is LNHNV and CDR2 YYDKDF (reference sequence). J gave up 6 bases and V 1 base, and 13 bases lay outside the gene matches. CDR3 protein: CATSRATLNRGKKTQYF. CDR3 coding DNA: TGTGCCACCAGCAGAGCTACCCTGAACAGGGGGAAGAAGACCCAGTACTTC.

This chain connects TRBV2 to TRBJ2-1; 11 bases map to TRBD2. Germline CDR1 reads SNHLY; CDR2 reads FYNNEI. The CDR3 sequence is 15 residues long. Trimming took 4 bases from V and 4 from J; bases not matched to a gene: 3. The CDR3 DNA follows: TGTGCCAGCAGTGTGGGGACTAGCGGTTACAATGAGCAGTTCTTC. This gives the protein CASSVGTSGYNEQFF.

This sequence joins TRBV5-1 and TRBJ2-7, with D tentatively TRBD2 (6 bases). Trimming cost V 0 bases and J 7 bases, with 20 bases left between them. Looked up from germline, CDR1 is SGHRS and CDR2 is YFSETQ. The length of the CDR3 is 16 residues. The DNA of the CDR3 is TGCGCCAGCAGCTTGGTTTGGCTAGCGTTCGGCGGAGAGCAGTACTTC. It specifies CASSLVWLAFGGEQYF.

J is TRBJ1-6 and V is TRBV27; the D is unclear. The V and J ends lost 4 bases and 12 bases respectively, with 19 bases between them. The CDR3 length is 15 residues. Germline CDR1 and CDR2: MNHEY and SMNVEV (reference sequence). The CDR3 loop is CASSWVGSPSVPLHF. The CDR3 DNA sequence: TGTGCCAGCAGTTGGGTTGGCAGTCCGTCCGTACCCCTCCACTTT.

The V and J genes are TRBV6-5 and TRBJ1-1, with TRBD1 matching 9 bases. V trimming: 6 bases; J trimming: 0 bases; junction bases outside the gene matches: 2. CDR3 length equals 14 residues. Germline V gene data show CDR1 as MNHEY and CDR2 as SVGAGI. In DNA form, the CDR3 reads TGTGCCAGCAGCCGGGACAGGGTGAACACTGAAGCTTTCTTT. It yields the protein CASSRDRVNTEAFF.

The chain joins TRBV18 to TRBJ2-5, with 7 bases identical to TRBD2. The germline V gene has CDR1 KGHSH and CDR2 LQKENI. V shed 3 bases and J 5 bases; nucleotides not matched to a gene: 3. CDR3 size: 13 residues. This CDR3 is CASSPGGRETQYF. Written as DNA, the CDR3 is TGTGCCAGCTCACCGGGAGGGCGGGAGACCCAGTACTTC.

This chain joins TRBV3-1 (or the pseudogene TRBV3-2) and TRBJ1-3; 9 bases agree with TRBD1. J was trimmed by 6 bases and V by 3 bases; bases with no gene match: 3. This CDR3 contains 14 residues. Looked up from germline, CDR1 is LGHDT and CDR2 is YNNKEL (reference sequence). The CDR3 loop reads CASSQTQGANTIYF. In DNA form, the CDR3 reads TGTGCCAGCAGCCAGACACAGGGGGCAAACACCATATATTTT.

The CDR3 DNA sequence: TGTGCCAGCATTGGATTTGACCTGTGGGCTTTCTTT. Its translation: CASIGFDLWAFF. V and J are TRBV28 and TRBJ1-1; the D is unclear. The germline V gene encodes CDR1 MDHEN and CDR2 SYDVKM. The V end was cut by 7 bases, the J end by 11 bases, with 17 bases between. The CDR3 is made up of 12 amino acids.

The chain employs TRBV7-9 and TRBJ2-3; 7 bases map to TRBD1. The germline V gene encodes CDR1 SEHNR and CDR2 FQNEAQ (reference sequence). The CDR3 sequence is 16 residues long. V lost 5 bases to trimming and J lost 3 bases; unmatched junction nucleotides: 11. CDR3 residues: CASSPGDRDLTDTQYF. The DNA for the CDR3 is TGTGCCAGCAGCCCCGGAGACAGGGACCTAACAGATACGCAGTATTTT.

The chain is built from TRBV18 and TRBJ2-1; 7 positions match TRBD2. J was trimmed by 6 bases and V by 2 bases; bases with no gene match: 7. The CDR3 covers 15 residues. The germline CDR1 and CDR2 sequences are KGHSH and LQKENI. The DNA for the CDR3 is TGTGCCAGCTCACCAGGACCGGGAGGAAGCAATGAGCAGTTCTTC. Protein sequence: CASSPGPGGSNEQFF.

This chain uses TRBV6-5 with TRBJ2-1; weak D call: TRBD2 (5 bases). Germline V gene lookup returns CDR1 MNHEY and CDR2 SVGAGI. V lost 4 bases, J lost 4 bases, and 11 bases lay in between. The CDR3 totals 14 residues. The CDR3 protein is CASSSHPGYNEQFF. The CDR3 bases are TGTGCCAGCAGTTCCCATCCGGGGTACAATGAGCAGTTCTTC.

The chain employs TRBV7-9 and TRBJ2-5, with D possibly matching TRBD1 (5 bases). Germline lookup yields CDR1 SEHNR and CDR2 FQNEAQ (reference sequence). Trimming took off 1 base at V and 5 bases at J, with 17 bases between the two ends. The CDR3 totals 16 residues. The CDR3 bases are TGTGCCAGCAGCTTAGGGGCACCCAGGGATCCGGAGACCCAGTACTTC. Translation gives CASSLGAPRDPETQYF.